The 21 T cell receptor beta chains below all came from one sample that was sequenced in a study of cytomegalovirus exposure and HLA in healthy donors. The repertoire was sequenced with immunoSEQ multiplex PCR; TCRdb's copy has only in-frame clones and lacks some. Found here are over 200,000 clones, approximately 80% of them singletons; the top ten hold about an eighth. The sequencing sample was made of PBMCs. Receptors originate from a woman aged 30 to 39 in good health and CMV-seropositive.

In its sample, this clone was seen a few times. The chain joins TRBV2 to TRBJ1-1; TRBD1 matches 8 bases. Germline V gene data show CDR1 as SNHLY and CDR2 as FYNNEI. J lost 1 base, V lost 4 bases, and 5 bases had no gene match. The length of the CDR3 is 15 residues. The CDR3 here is CASSGPGGRNTEAFF. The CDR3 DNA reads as TGTGCCAGCAGTGGACCAGGGGGCCGGAACACTGAAGCTTTCTTT.

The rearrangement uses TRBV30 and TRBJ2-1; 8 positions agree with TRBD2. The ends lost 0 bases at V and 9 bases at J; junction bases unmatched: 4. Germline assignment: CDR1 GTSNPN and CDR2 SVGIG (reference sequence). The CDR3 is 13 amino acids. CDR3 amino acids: CAWSVHGRGEQFF. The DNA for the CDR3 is TGTGCCTGGAGTGTACACGGGAGGGGTGAGCAGTTCTTC.

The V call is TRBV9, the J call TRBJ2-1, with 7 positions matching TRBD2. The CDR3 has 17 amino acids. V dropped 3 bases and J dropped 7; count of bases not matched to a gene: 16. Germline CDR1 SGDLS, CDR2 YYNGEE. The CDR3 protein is CASSASGEAGVGNEQFF. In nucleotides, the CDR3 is TGTGCCAGCAGCGCGTCTGGAGAGGCGGGAGTTGGAAATGAGCAGTTCTTC.

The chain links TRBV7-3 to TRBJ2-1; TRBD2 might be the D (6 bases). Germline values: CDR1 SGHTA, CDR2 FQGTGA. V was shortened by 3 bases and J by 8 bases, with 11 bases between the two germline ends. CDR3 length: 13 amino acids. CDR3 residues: CASSFSAGDEQFF. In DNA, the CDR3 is TGTGCCAGCAGCTTTTCAGCGGGCGATGAGCAGTTCTTC. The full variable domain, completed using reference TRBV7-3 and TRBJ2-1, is GAGVSQTPSNKVTEKGKYVELRCDPISGHTALYWYRQSLGQGPEFLIYFQGTGAADDSGLPNDRFFAVRPEGSVSTLKIQRTERGDSAVYLCASSFSAGDEQFFGPGTRLTVL.

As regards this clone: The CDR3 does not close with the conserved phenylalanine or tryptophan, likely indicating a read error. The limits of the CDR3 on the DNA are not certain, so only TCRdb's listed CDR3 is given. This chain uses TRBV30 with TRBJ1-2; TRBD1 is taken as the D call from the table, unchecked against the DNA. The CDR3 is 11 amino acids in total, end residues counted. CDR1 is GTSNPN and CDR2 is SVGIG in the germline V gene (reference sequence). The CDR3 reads CAWSVVWRGQR.

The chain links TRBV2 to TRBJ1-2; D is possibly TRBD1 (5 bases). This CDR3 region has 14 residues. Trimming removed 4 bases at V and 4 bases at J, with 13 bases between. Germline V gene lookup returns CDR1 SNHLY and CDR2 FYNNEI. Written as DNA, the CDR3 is TGTGCCAGCAGTGCTTACCAGGGAGTCTATGGCTACACCTTC. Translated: CASSAYQGVYGYTF.

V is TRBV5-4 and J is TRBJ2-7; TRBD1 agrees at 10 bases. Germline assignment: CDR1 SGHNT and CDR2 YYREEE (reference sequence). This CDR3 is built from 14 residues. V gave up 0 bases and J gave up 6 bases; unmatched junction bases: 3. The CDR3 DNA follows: TGTGCCAGCAGCTTGGGACAGGGGGCGCCCGAGCAGTACTTC. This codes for CASSLGQGAPEQYF.

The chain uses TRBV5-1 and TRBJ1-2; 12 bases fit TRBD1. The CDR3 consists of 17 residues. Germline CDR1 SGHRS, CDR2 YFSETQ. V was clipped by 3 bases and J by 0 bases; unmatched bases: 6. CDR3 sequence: CASSSGQGARSNYGYTF. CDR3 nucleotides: TGCGCCAGCAGCTCGGGACAGGGGGCTAGGTCTAACTATGGCTACACCTTC.

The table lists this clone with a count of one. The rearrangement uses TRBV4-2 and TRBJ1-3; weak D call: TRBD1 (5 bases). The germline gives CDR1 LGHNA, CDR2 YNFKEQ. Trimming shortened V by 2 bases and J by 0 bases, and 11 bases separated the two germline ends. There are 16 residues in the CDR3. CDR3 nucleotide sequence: TGTGCCAGCAGCCAACTGGGGGTAAGCTCTGGAAACACCATATATTTT. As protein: CASSQLGVSSGNTIYF.

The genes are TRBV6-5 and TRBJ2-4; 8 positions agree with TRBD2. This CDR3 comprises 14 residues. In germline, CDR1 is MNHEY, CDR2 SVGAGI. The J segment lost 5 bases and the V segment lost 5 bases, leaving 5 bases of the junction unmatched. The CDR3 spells CASSSGRGENIQYF. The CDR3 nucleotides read TGTGCCAGCAGTAGCGGGAGAGGCGAAAACATTCAGTACTTC.

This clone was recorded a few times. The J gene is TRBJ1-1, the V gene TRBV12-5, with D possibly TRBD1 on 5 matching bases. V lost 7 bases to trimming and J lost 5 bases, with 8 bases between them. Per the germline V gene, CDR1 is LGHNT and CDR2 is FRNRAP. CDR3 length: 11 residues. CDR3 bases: TGTGCTAGTGCTGGGGGAACTGAAGCTTTCTTT. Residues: CASAGGTEAFF.

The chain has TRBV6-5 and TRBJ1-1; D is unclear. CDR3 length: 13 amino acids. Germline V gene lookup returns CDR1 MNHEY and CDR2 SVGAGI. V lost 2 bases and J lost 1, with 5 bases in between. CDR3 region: CASSYTENTEAFF. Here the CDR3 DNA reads TGTGCCAGCAGTTACACAGAGAACACTGAAGCTTTCTTT.

This chain's CDR3 is CASSLGLVSYNEQFF. DNA for the CDR3: TGTGCCAGTAGCCTGGGACTAGTCTCCTACAATGAGCAGTTCTTC. V usage is TRBV19 and J usage is TRBJ2-1, with 8 bases identical to TRBD2. The germline CDR1 and CDR2 sequences are LNHDA and SQIVND (reference sequence). The CDR3 covers 15 residues. The J segment lost 0 bases and the V segment lost 6 bases, leaving 4 bases of the junction unmatched.

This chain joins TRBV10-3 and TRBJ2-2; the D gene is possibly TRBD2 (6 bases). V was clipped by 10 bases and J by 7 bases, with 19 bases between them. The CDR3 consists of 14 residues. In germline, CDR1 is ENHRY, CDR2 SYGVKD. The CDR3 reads CATSDRELVGELFF. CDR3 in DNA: TGTGCCACCTCCGATCGGGAGCTGGTCGGGGAGCTGTTTTTT.

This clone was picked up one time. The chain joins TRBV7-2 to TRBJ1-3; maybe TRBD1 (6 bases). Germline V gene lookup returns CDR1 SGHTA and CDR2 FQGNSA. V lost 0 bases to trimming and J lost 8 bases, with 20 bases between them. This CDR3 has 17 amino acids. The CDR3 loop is CASSLADRRGLRDTIYF. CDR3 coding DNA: TGTGCCAGCAGCTTAGCTGACCGCAGGGGCCTTAGGGACACCATATATTTT.

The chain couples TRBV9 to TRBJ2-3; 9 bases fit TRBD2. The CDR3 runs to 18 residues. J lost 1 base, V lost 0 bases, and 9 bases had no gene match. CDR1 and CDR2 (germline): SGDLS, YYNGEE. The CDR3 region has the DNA TGTGCCAGCAGCGTAGGAGCGGGAGGATTGGGTGGCACAGATACGCAGTATTTT. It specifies CASSVGAGGLGGTDTQYF. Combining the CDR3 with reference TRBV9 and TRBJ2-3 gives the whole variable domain DSGVTQTPKHLITATGQRVTLRCSPRSGDLSVYWYQQSLDQGLQFLIQYYNGEERAKGNILERFSAQQFPDLHSELNLSSLELGDSALYFCASSVGAGGLGGTDTQYFGPGTRLTVL.

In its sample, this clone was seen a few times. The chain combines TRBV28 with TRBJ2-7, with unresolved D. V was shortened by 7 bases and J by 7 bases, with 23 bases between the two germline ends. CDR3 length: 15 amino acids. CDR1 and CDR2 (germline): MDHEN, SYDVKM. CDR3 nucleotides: TGTGCCAGCAAACCGAGACTTTCACTTAGCAGGGAGCAGTACTTC. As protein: CASKPRLSLSREQYF.

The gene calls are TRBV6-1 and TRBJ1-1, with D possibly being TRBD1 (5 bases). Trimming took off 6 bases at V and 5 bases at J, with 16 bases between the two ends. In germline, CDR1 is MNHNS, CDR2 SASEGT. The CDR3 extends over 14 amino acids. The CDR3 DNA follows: TGTGCCAGCAGGATGGACCGGTGGGGGACTGAAGCTTTCTTT. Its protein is CASRMDRWGTEAFF.

CDR3 loop: CASSLVGRGGIAKNIQYF. In DNA form, the CDR3 reads TGTGCCAGCAGCTTAGTAGGTAGAGGGGGCATAGCCAAAAACATTCAGTACTTC. The chain combines TRBV13 with TRBJ2-4; TRBD1 matches 7 bases. Germline lookup yields CDR1 PRHDT and CDR2 FYEKMQ (reference sequence). V trimming: 1 base; J trimming: 0 bases; junction bases outside the gene matches: 9. This CDR3 comprises 18 residues.

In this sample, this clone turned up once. The CDR3 loop is CASSRDTNNEQFF. The DNA for the CDR3 is TGTGCCAGCAGCAGGGACACCAACAATGAGCAGTTCTTC. The V call is TRBV7-9, the J call TRBJ2-1; perhaps TRBD1 as D (6 bases). Germline CDR1 reads SEHNR; CDR2 reads FQNEAQ (reference sequence). The CDR3 has 13 amino acids. V was cut by 5 bases and J by 5 bases, with 10 bases left in between.

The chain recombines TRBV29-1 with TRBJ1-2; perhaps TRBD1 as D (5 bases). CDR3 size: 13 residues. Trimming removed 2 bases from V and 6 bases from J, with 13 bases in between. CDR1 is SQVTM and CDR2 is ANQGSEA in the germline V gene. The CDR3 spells CSVESIRQNGYTF. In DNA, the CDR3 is TGCAGCGTTGAAAGTATTAGACAGAATGGCTACACCTTC.